The entry that follows covers one T cell receptor (beta chain) sequence. No antigen is known for it. These data come from a study of shared clonotypes between healthy human individuals. Study outcomes and limitations: Shared clonotypes: about 4.6% naive CD4, roughly 4% naive CD8, about 2.5% memory CD4, more than 0.3% memory CD8.

Naive CD8 cells were CD45RO-negative, positively selected for CCR7, excluding terminally differentiated effector memory CD45RA+ cells. Healthy adults negative for HIV, lacking recent acute infections or vaccinations, served as donors. The CDR3 has 16 amino acids. The V and J ends lost 0 bases and 8 bases, in that order; junction bases with no gene match: 4. CDR1 SGHTS and CDR2 YDEGEE come from the germline V gene. This table comes from immunoSEQ multiplex PCR, and its TCRdb copy is limited to in-frame clones, with some not included. The profile shows about 2.2 million clones, around 93% of them singletons.

The rearrangement links TRBV5-8 to TRBJ2-1, with 14 bases lining up with TRBD2. Source material: naive CD8+ T cells from PBMCs. The sequence was collected from a man aged 18 to 30 in good health. Some clones in this sample may be carry-over from other donors' samples. The CDR3 coding sequence is TGTGCCAGCAGCTTGGGGACTAGCGGGAGGTACGATGAGCAGTTCTTC. Residues: CASSLGTSGRYDEQFF.